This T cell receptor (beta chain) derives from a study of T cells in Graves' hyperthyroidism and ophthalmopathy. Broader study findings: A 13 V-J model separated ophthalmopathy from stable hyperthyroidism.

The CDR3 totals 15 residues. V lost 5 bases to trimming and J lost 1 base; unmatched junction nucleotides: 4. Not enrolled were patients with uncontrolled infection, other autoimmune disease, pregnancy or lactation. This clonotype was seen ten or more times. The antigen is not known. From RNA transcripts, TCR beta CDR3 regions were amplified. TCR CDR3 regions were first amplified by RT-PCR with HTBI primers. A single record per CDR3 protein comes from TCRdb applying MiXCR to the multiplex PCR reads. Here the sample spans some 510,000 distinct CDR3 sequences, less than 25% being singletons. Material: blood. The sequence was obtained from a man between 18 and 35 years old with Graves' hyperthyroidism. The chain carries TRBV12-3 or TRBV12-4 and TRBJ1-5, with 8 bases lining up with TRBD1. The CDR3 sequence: CASSHTGGSNQPQHF. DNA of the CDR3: TGTGCCAGCAGTCATACAGGGGGGAGCAATCAGCCCCAGCATTTT.